What follows are 4 T cell receptor beta chains derived from one specimen sequenced in a study of blood T cell repertoires in COVID-19. Libraries were prepared by immunoSEQ multiplex PCR; TCRdb keeps only in-frame clonotypes and omits some of them. Of about 380,000 clones in the sample, roughly 90% were seen once. The sequenced material came from peripheral blood. Receptors originate from a man between 35 and 55 years old with acute or convalescent COVID-19.

V gene TRBV5-8 combines with J gene TRBJ1-3; D ambiguous. CDR1 and CDR2 (germline): SGHTS, YDEGEE. This CDR3 region has 14 residues. Trimming shortened V by 0 bases and J by 3 bases, and 7 bases separated the two germline ends. The CDR3 here is CASSLDLRGNTIYF. The DNA for the CDR3 is TGTGCCAGCAGCTTGGACCTACGTGGAAACACCATATATTTT.

This clone was detected only once. The rearrangement uses TRBV29-1 and TRBJ1-5, with a weak D call TRBD1 (5 bases). V was trimmed by 6 bases and J by 4 bases, leaving 10 bases between them. CDR3 size: 12 residues. Germline CDR1 reads SQVTM; CDR2 reads ANQGSEA. In nucleotides, the CDR3 is TGCAGCGTGGTTGACAGTAATCAGCCCCAGCATTTT. It specifies CSVVDSNQPQHF.

The rearrangement links TRBV27 to TRBJ1-2; D might be TRBD1 (5 bases). This CDR3 comprises 13 residues. V dropped 2 bases and J dropped 5 bases, with 9 bases sitting between them. Germline V CDR1 and CDR2: MNHEY, SMNVEV (reference sequence). The CDR3 DNA is TGTGCCAGCAGTTTAGCACAGGAATATGGCTACACCTTC. Its translation: CASSLAQEYGYTF.

This sequence joins TRBV18 and TRBJ2-7; TRBD1 matches at 9 bases. J lost 7 bases, V lost 4 bases, and 11 bases had no gene match. This CDR3 is built from 15 residues. Germline CDR1 and CDR2: KGHSH and LQKENI. CDR3 DNA sequence: TGTGCCAGCTCACTGGTCGGGACAGGGCTTTTGGAGCAGTACTTC. Encoded protein: CASSLVGTGLLEQYF.